Listed below are T cell receptor beta chains from one sample, sequenced in a study of cytomegalovirus exposure and HLA in healthy donors. Generated by immunoSEQ multiplex PCR, the TCRdb table keeps only in-frame clones and is missing some. The sample includes roughly 190,000 clones, approximately 90% of them seen just once. Sequencing input: PBMCs. The source of these receptors is a boy younger than 10 in good health and CMV-seronegative. CDR3s include the opening cysteine and the closing phenylalanine or tryptophan. The D gene is left open where the match is weak. The size entry is marked missing in some rows and otherwise reads once, few, many or a size class.

v_call	j_call	d_call	clone_size	cdr3_nt	cdr3_aa
TRBV5-6	TRBJ2-7	TRBD1	-	TGTGCCAGCAGCTTGGTGGCAGGGGGAACTCGAGAGCAGTACTTC	CASSLVAGGTREQYF
TRBV28	TRBJ2-3	-	-	TGTGCCAGCAGTTCTAAAGTCACAGATACGCAGTATTTT	CASSSKVTDTQYF
TRBV27	TRBJ1-2	TRBD1	-	TGTGCCAGCAGTCTCCAAACACCACAGGGGGCCTATGGCTACACCTTC	CASSLQTPQGAYGYTF
TRBV6-5	TRBJ1-1	-	-	TGTGCCAGCTACACTACCAGGGGAATGAACACTGAAGCTTTCTTT	CASYTTRGMNTEAFF
TRBV18	TRBJ1-3	-	once	TGTGCCAGCTCACCGCTAAACTTCGACAGTAACTCTGGAAACACCATATATTTT	CASSPLNFDSNSGNTIYF
TRBV6-5	TRBJ1-5	TRBD1	few	TGTGCCAGCAGCATCCAGGGGGCAAGCAATCAGCCCCAGCATTTT	CASSIQGASNQPQHF
TRBV28	TRBJ2-7	TRBD2	-	TGTGCCAGCAGGGGGGGGTACGAGCAGTACTTC	CASRGGYEQYF
TRBV13	TRBJ2-7	TRBD2	-	TGTGCCAGCAGCGGTAGCGGGGGAAGCTCCTACGAGCAGTACTTC	CASSGSGGSSYEQYF
TRBV28	TRBJ1-1	TRBD1	-	TGTGCCAGCAGTTTCCGGGACAGGGGGAACACTGAAGCTTTCTTT	CASSFRDRGNTEAFF
TRBV4-2	TRBJ2-2	-	many	TGTGCCAGCAGCCAAGGTAGCACCCTACACACCGGGGAGCTGTTTTTT	CASSQGSTLHTGELFF
TRBV5-1	TRBJ2-7	TRBD1	-	TGCGCCAGCAGCTTGGCGGGTGGGACAGGGACCTACGAGCAGTACTTC	CASSLAGGTGTYEQYF
TRBV13	TRBJ2-1	TRBD1	-	TGTGCCAGCAGCTTAGACAGGACAGGAGAGCAGTTCTTC	CASSLDRTGEQFF
TRBV7-6	TRBJ2-7	-	once	TGTGCCAGCAGCCCCGGGACGAGCCAGGGGTACGAGCAGTACTTC	CASSPGTSQGYEQYF
TRBV29-1	TRBJ2-2	TRBD1	-	TGCAGTGTGGACAGGGCGAACACCGGGGAGCTGTTTTTT	CSVDRANTGELFF
TRBV6-1	TRBJ1-5	TRBD1	-	TGTGCCAGCAGTGAAGGGGGGAACCGGGACAGAGTACCCCAGCATTTT	CASSEGGNRDRVPQHF
TRBV27	TRBJ2-7	TRBD1	-	TGTGCCAGCAGCCCCAGGACAGGGAACCCCTACGAGCAGTACTTC	CASSPRTGNPYEQYF
TRBV11-2	TRBJ2-7	-	-	TGTGCCAGCAGCTTAGTAGCCGTCGAGCAGTACTTC	CASSLVAVEQYF
TRBV6-5	TRBJ1-1	TRBD1	once	TGTGCCAGCAGTGAGGGACAGCAACGGAAAGCTTTCTTT	CASSEGQQRKAFF
TRBV10-3	TRBJ1-5	-	-	TGTGCCATCAGTGAGTCGGGGACACTAAATCAGCCCCAGCATTTT	CAISESGTLNQPQHF
TRBV10-2	TRBJ1-1	-	-	TGCGCCAGCAGTGTTACACCTTTCAAGATGAACACTGAAGCTTTCTTT	CASSVTPFKMNTEAFF
TRBV19	TRBJ2-2	TRBD1	-	TGTGCCAGTAGTGCCCAGGGGGTGGCCGGGGAGCTGTTTTTT	CASSAQGVAGELFF
TRBV6-1	TRBJ2-7	-	-	TGTGCCTTTACCCGAGAAGGAACAGAGCAGCAGTACTTC	CAFTREGTEQQYF
TRBV2	TRBJ1-4	-	-	TGTGCCAGCAGGTCTACTAATGAAAAACTGTTTTTT	CASRSTNEKLFF